This T cell receptor (beta chain) stems from a study of cytomegalovirus exposure and HLA in healthy donors. V was pared by 5 bases and J by 1 base, with 11 bases between. Germline loops: CDR1 SEHNR, CDR2 FQNEAQ (reference sequence). CDR3 length: 14 residues. This PCR relied on a set of 60 Vbeta primers and 13 Jbeta primers. Only in-frame clones appear in the TCRdb table, and some are missing; sequencing was by immunoSEQ multiplex PCR. The data show 100,000 to 150,000 clones, with 83% seen just once and roughly 3.5% held by the top ten. This clone has a handful of counts. The receptor comes from a woman in her 40s in good health and CMV-seropositive. The chain carries TRBV7-9 and TRBJ1-1; D is possibly TRBD1 (6 bases). Sample: PBMCs. The CDR3 region is CASSEGHKNTEAFF. CDR3 nucleotide sequence: TGTGCCAGCAGCGAGGGACACAAGAACACTGAAGCTTTCTTT.